This T cell receptor beta chain was recovered during a study of cytomegalovirus exposure and HLA in healthy donors (dated 2017 in TCRdb). Some background on the complete study: An earlier analysis of roughly 610 of the donors reported about 300 Gb of sequence data and 95 million to 120 million unique TCR beta sequences obtained from about 200 million T cells. Among about 400 genotyped donors of the cohort, an average of around 240,000 unique TCR beta nucleotide sequences was sequenced per donor, of which approximately 19% were non-productive. The study was designed to test whether signatures of past pathogen exposure could be identified by cataloging public T cell receptors. Typing coverage varied by locus: about 629-640 donors for A, B, C, DRB1 and DQB1; roughly 520 for DQA1; about 600 for DPA1; approximately 450 for DPB1. The T cell repertoires of under 700 subjects were profiled by immunosequencing and related to cytomegalovirus serostatus. All discovery cohort repertoires had been generated using a single sequencing platform. Both class I and class II loci were covered by HLA typing, at four-digit resolution. Among the approximately 420 genotyped donors, under 90% belonged to the genetic ancestry cluster associated with self-reported Caucasian donors. A few DR-DQ haplotypes were handled as single units for association and clustering because linkage in the cohort was strong. An early release that covered approximately 600 HLA-typed donors contained around 300 gigabases of sequencing data and tens of millions of unique TCR sequences. In addition to the first cohort of around 670 subjects, a separate validation cohort of 130 or so different subjects was used. In an earlier analysis of several hundred of the donors, high-throughput TCR beta sequencing was used to judge whether each TCR beta V gene segment behaved as functional or pseudogenic. A later genetic analysis used genome-wide SNP genotypes for about 65% of the roughly 670 donors, treating that subset as a discovery cohort. The study combined high-throughput TCR immunosequencing, statistical association of individual TCRs with disease status, and machine learning to predict cytomegalovirus infection status. The later analysis used no new phenotypic data to find candidate immune exposures, relying instead on TCR beta sequences and their occurrence across donors. In a later analysis, previously published TCR beta repertoires from 666 donors were re-analyzed and high-resolution HLA genotyping was added so that TCR occurrence patterns could be studied. Donor age, sex, ethnicity and CMV serostatus were collected together with the repertoire data. Here is what the overall study found, with its caveats: A later analysis associated some 17,000 TCR beta sequences with specific HLA alleles at a false discovery rate of 0.05. Because HLA typing was missing for some donors at each locus, association tests included only the typed subset. Across donors, most TCR sequences were observed very rarely, whereas some public TCRs were present in many individuals. A further reported finding was that TCR beta sequences accurately predicted the HLA-A and HLA-B alleles for most subjects in the first cohort. Several of the top co-occurrence clusters appeared to be linked to parvovirus B19, influenza, CMV and Epstein-Barr virus, according to a later analysis. A later analysis found that HLA-associated TCR beta chains were more clonally expanded and had lower generation probabilities than equally common non-associated chains. Roughly uniform sequencing depth across donors was assumed in presence/absence analyses, although this assumption may not hold. For the cohort, immune exposure information was limited to CMV serostatus. In a later analysis, the rate of TCR association differed among HLA loci, with DRB1 alleles having the most associated TCRs and HLA-C alleles having the fewest. Only TCR beta chains were sequenced in this cohort, and the absence of alpha or paired-chain data limited detectable features. Broadly in line with IMGT annotations, most TCR beta V segments showed up in productive rearrangements about 87% or about 30% of the time in an earlier analysis of around 600 of the donors. A later genetic analysis associated a missense DCLRE1C variant with V-gene and J-gene trimming of TCR beta chains, and an independent cohort replicated the association. The authors suggested that the approach could potentially be generalized to other disease states and immunological phenotypes. Because counts were too low, roughly 18 rarely observed V segments, including chromosome 9 orphons, were left out of the earlier analysis of approximately 580 of the donors. Three of the identified cytomegalovirus-associated TCR beta chains were confirmed in vitro to be specific for cytomegalovirus antigens. The sequencing pipeline was judged likely to have produced a cluster of highly shared sequence variants as a technical artifact. Correlated functional status among segregating V segments might be attributable to linkage disequilibrium, but an unknown experimental factor could not be ruled out. Because the 87-base-pair reads could not distinguish some IMGT-functional V segments, including TRBV6-2 and TRBV6-3, those segments were excluded. According to a later genetic analysis, donors in an Asian-associated ancestry cluster had fewer N-insertions in productive TCRs than the roughly 670-donor mean. The classifier was reported to diagnose cytomegalovirus status with high specificity and sensitivity in both the original and validation cohorts. Most CMV-associated TCR beta chains appeared to be HLA-restricted in a later analysis, and the HLA associations seemed to be driven largely by CMV exposure. In the study, about 150 TCR beta chains were listed as associated with cytomegalovirus. Assigning TCR associations to individual alleles was difficult when HLA alleles, especially DR and DQ, strongly co-occurred.

Receptors were amplified or captured by the immunoSEQ multiplex PCR assay. For the multiplex PCR, a mixture combining 60 forward primers for TCR Vbeta segments and 13 reverse primers for TCR Jbeta segments was used. Amplification of the CDR3 region of rearranged TCR beta genes was performed with a multiplex PCR assay on genomic DNA. On the Illumina HiSeq System, the amplified TCR beta libraries were sequenced as 87-base-pair reads. Turning to the authors' computational methods: In a later analysis, 77 million or so unique TCR beta chains were counted across the approximately 640 repertoires, and approximately 11 million of these chains were shared by at least two donors. To remove PCR and sequencing errors, raw reads were error-corrected and collapsed into unique sequences using a nearest-neighbor algorithm that merged closely related sequences. CDR3 sequences were aligned to IMGT reference sequences to assign V, D and J gene segments. Each retained sequence needed at least a six-nucleotide match to both a V gene segment and a J gene segment. A rearrangement counted as productive if the CDR3 had no stop codons and remained in frame with V and J, and every other rearrangement counted as non-productive. CDR3 was defined according to IMGT convention as the region running from the second conserved V-encoded cysteine to the conserved J-encoded phenylalanine. The earlier analysis of 450 to 750 of the donors excluded any sequence lacking an unambiguous match to a single V gene segment. In an earlier analysis of 450 to 750 of the donors, a V segment was called functional when productive rearrangements were above 56.7%, and segregating when the standard deviation between donors exceeded 5%. A statistical classification framework was developed to diagnose cytomegalovirus status using the catalog of TCR beta chain sequences. In a later analysis, V and J genes were assigned by comparing TCR nucleotide sequences against IMGT/GENE-DB human TR gene sequences. In a later analysis, CDR3 sequences and most-parsimonious VDJ recombination scenarios were assigned using the TCRdist pipeline. In a later analysis, each TCR beta chain was defined by its CDR3 amino acid sequence together with its V-gene family, and reads without a unique V-gene family were excluded. To address suspected cross-contamination and a sequencing artifact, a later analysis removed around 590 highly shared, low-generation-probability nucleotide sequences. A later analysis calculated a clonal expansion index for each public chain from normalized within-repertoire ranks of inferred template counts. In a later analysis, generation probabilities were computed using a VDJ recombination model fitted to out-of-frame rearrangements, and the results were checked against IGoR. In a later analysis, hypergeometric tests were used to score TCR-TCR, TCR-HLA and TCR-CMV co-occurrence, with a repertoire-size bias correction applied to TCR pairs. In a later analysis, false discovery rates were estimated by permuting HLA or CMV assignments 20 times. A later analysis grouped co-occurring TCRs with DBSCAN, adding TCRdist sequence similarity when clustering within HLA-allele-positive subsets. For co-occurrence clustering, repertoires with fewer than 30,000 or more than 120,000 public chains were excluded, along with 4 to 6 repertoires with anomalous nucleotide sharing. TCRdb mirrors the immuneACCESS table, restricted to in-frame sequences. Some clones are absent from its copies; in checked studies, under half trace to an unresolved V gene, and the reason for the others is unknown. That table furnishes V, J and clone size, whereas the DNA furnished D and trimming. Present in this sample are about 87,000 clones, under 80% of which were seen just once. The ten top clones hold 20% to 25% of the sample.

The cohort was made up of several hundred healthy bone marrow donors. At the time of sampling, every cohort member was nominally healthy, though immune exposures that went unrecorded were likely present. The donor was CMV seropositive and was included in the group of 250 to 300 seropositive cohort members. A peripheral blood sample was provided by each donor, and peripheral blood mononuclear cells were used for TCR beta sequencing. Genomic DNA was extracted from the blood cell samples with the Qiagen DNeasy Blood Extraction Kit. In this sample, this clone turned up once. Its target antigen remains unknown. No base-level quality is on record; no much larger clone is a single base apart. The germline V gene gives CDR1 as SGHRS and CDR2 as YFSETQ. From the cysteine up to the phenylalanine, the CDR3 has a length of 16 residues. The CDR3 DNA has 48 bases and is translated from base 1. Trimming accounts for 4 bases at V and 1 base at J, while the number of junction bases matched to no gene is 6.

The chain couples TRBV5-1 to TRBJ2-1; TRBD1 agrees with 9 junctional bases. This sequence originates from a man aged 30-40 years in good health and CMV-seropositive. Source material: PBMCs. The CDR3 loop reads CASSGGTGWSYNEQFF. DNA sequence: TGCGCCAGCAGCGGAGGGACAGGGTGGTCCTACAATGAGCAGTTCTTC.